These 20 T cell receptor beta chains share one sample of origin, sequenced in a study of blood T cell repertoires in COVID-19. Sequencing was performed with immunoSEQ multiplex PCR; in TCRdb, only in-frame clones are kept and a portion is missing. The sample shows about 150,000 clones, about 80% of them seen only once. The sequencing input was peripheral blood. The receptors come from an older man with active or convalescent COVID-19.

The chain employs TRBV24-1 and TRBJ2-2, with TRBD2 identical over 7 bases. V lost 7 bases and J lost 0; bases outside the gene matches: 4. Per the germline V gene, CDR1 is KGHDR and CDR2 is SFDVKD. The CDR3 runs 15 residues. In nucleotides, the CDR3 is TGTGCCACCAGGAGCGGGACGGCGAACACCGGGGAGCTGTTTTTT. Protein sequence: CATRSGTANTGELFF.

The chain links TRBV19 to TRBJ2-1, with 12 bases lining up with TRBD1. In germline, CDR1 is LNHDA, CDR2 SQIVND (reference sequence). The CDR3 extends over 19 amino acids. V shed 5 bases and J 0 bases; nucleotides not matched to a gene: 11. The CDR3 bases are TGTGCCAGTAGTTCAAAGGGACAGGGGGCCCCCAGCTCCTACAATGAGCAGTTCTTC. Amino acids: CASSSKGQGAPSSYNEQFF.

The chain recombines TRBV3-1 (or the pseudogene TRBV3-2) with TRBJ2-5; TRBD1 might be the D (6 bases). V lost 4 bases and J lost 6, with 15 bases in between. This CDR3 is built from 14 residues. Germline assignment: CDR1 LGHDT and CDR2 YNNKEL (reference sequence). CDR3 sequence: CASSLPGQLKTQYF. Here the CDR3 DNA reads TGTGCCAGCAGCCTACCGGGACAACTCAAGACCCAGTACTTC.

This clone was seen a few times. The J gene is TRBJ1-6, the V gene TRBV7-6, with D possibly TRBD1 on 6 matching bases. The CDR3 runs to 15 residues. Per the germline V gene, CDR1 is SGHVS and CDR2 is FNYEAQ. V lost 0 bases to trimming and J lost 6 bases, with 9 bases between them. This CDR3 reads CASSLAQGTNSPLHF. CDR3 sequence (DNA): TGTGCCAGCAGCTTAGCGCAGGGGACTAATTCACCCCTCCACTTT.

The chain employs TRBV7-2 and TRBJ2-1; 7 bases match TRBD2. The germline V gene encodes CDR1 SGHTA and CDR2 FQGNSA. The V segment lost 6 bases and the J segment 9 bases; nucleotides outside the gene matches: 8. The CDR3 runs 13 residues. CDR3 residues: CASRLLLASEQFF. CDR3 in DNA: TGTGCCAGCAGGCTCTTACTAGCGAGTGAGCAGTTCTTC. The full variable domain, rest sourced from reference TRBV7-2 and TRBJ2-1, is GAGVSQSPSNKVTEKGKDVELRCDPISGHTALYWYRQSLGQGLEFLIYFQGNSAPDKSGLPSDRFSAERTGGSVSTLTIQRTQQEDSAVYLCASRLLLASEQFFGPGTRLTVL.

This chain joins TRBV6-5 and TRBJ2-7, with TRBD1 matching 8 bases. In germline, CDR1 is MNHEY, CDR2 SVGAGI. CDR3 length: 15 residues. The junction had 6 bases not matched to a gene; V was cut back by 5 bases and J by 0 bases. The CDR3 bases are TGTGCCAGCAGTCCCCGGGACAGGAGCTCCTACGAGCAGTACTTC. Its translation is CASSPRDRSSYEQYF.

V gene TRBV4-3 combines with J gene TRBJ1-4, with D perhaps TRBD1 (5 bases). In germline, CDR1 is LGHNA, CDR2 YSLEER. Between the trimmed V and J ends, which lost 1 base and 7 bases, there was a span of 13 bases. The CDR3 consists of 15 residues. CDR3: CASSQGGGGVEKLFF. The CDR3 coding sequence is TGCGCCAGCAGCCAAGGGGGCGGGGGGGTTGAAAAACTGTTTTTT.

This chain connects TRBV6-5 to TRBJ1-1; tentatively, D is TRBD1 (5 bases). The CDR3 runs 16 residues. Trimming pared 0 bases from V and 1 base from J, leaving 12 bases between. The V gene's germline CDR1 is MNHEY and CDR2 SVGAGI. The chain's CDR3 is CASSYSHLTANTEAFF. CDR3 nucleotide sequence: TGTGCCAGCAGTTACTCCCACTTGACAGCGAACACTGAAGCTTTCTTT.

The rearrangement joins TRBV5-6 to TRBJ2-5; the D gene is possibly TRBD1 (5 bases). The V gene's germline CDR1 is SGHDT and CDR2 YYEEEE. V was clipped by 4 bases and J by 2 bases, with 15 bases between them. The CDR3 totals 15 residues. The CDR3 loop reads CASSPDSGRQETQYF. DNA for the CDR3: TGTGCCAGCAGCCCAGACAGTGGGCGACAAGAGACCCAGTACTTC.

This rearrangement joins TRBV5-1 to TRBJ2-3; TRBD1 agrees at 7 bases. J was trimmed by 2 bases and V by 4 bases; bases with no gene match: 7. Germline assignment: CDR1 SGHRS and CDR2 YFSETQ. The CDR3 runs 15 residues. DNA for the CDR3: TGCGCCAGCAGCGCGGACAGGAGATACACAGATACGCAGTATTTT. Its translation is CASSADRRYTDTQYF.

The chain recombines TRBV30 with TRBJ2-7, with a tentative D call TRBD1 (5 bases). Germline V gives CDR1 GTSNPN, CDR2 SVGIG (reference sequence). This CDR3 has 11 amino acids. V lost 2 bases to trimming and J lost 6 bases, with 8 bases between them. Written as DNA, the CDR3 is TGTGCCTGGAGTAGGGGCCTCGAGCAGTACTTC. Its protein product is CAWSRGLEQYF.

This rearrangement joins TRBV21-1 to TRBJ1-4; TRBD1, the D gene given by the table, was not confirmed from the DNA. TRBV21-1 counts as a pseudogene. CDR3 length: 18 amino acids. CDR3 coding DNA: TGTGCCAGCAGCAAGCCATGGCTCCCGGGACAGGGAAATGAAAAACTGTTTTTT. It specifies CASSKPWLPGQGNEKLFF.

The V call is TRBV10-3, the J call TRBJ1-1; 7 bases line up with TRBD1. V gave up 0 bases and J gave up 3 bases; unmatched junction bases: 7. From germline, CDR1 is ENHRY and CDR2 SYGVKD. The CDR3 is 16 amino acids. As DNA, the CDR3 is TGTGCCATCAGTGAGTCCCGGGGCAGGGGGGACACTGAAGCTTTCTTT. It is translated as CAISESRGRGDTEAFF.

The genes are TRBV21-1 and TRBJ1-6; TRBD1 is the table's D call, not checked against the DNA. TRBV21-1 has pseudogene status. This CDR3 has 10 residues. CDR3 nucleotide sequence: TGTCGCCAGGGAAAAATCCCCCTCCACTTT. Its translation is CRQGKIPLHF.

The J gene is TRBJ2-7, the V gene TRBV18, with 10 bases identical to TRBD1. Germline V gives CDR1 KGHSH, CDR2 LQKENI. Losses at the gene ends were 3 bases for V and 5 bases for J; bases not matched to a gene: 7. This CDR3 contains 15 residues. This chain's CDR3 is CASSPPGQGFHEQYF. In DNA, the CDR3 is TGTGCCAGCTCACCGCCGGGACAGGGGTTCCACGAGCAGTACTTC. Using reference TRBV18 and TRBJ2-7 for the parts outside the CDR3, the full variable domain is NAGVMQNPRHLVRRRGQEARLRCSPMKGHSHVYWYRQLPEEGLKFMVYLQKENIIDESGMPKERFSAEFPKEGPSILRIQQVVRGDSAAYFCASSPPGQGFHEQYFGPGTRLTVT.

This clone has just a few counts. The chain is built from TRBV6-5 and TRBJ1-6; D gene unclear. Trimming removed 2 bases from V and 10 bases from J, with 9 bases in between. CDR3 length equals 13 residues. CDR1 is MNHEY, CDR2 SVGAGI, per germline. CDR3 in DNA: TGTGCCAGCAGTTACCAAGGGAGCTCACCCCTCCACTTT. Protein product: CASSYQGSSPLHF.

V gene TRBV9 combines with J gene TRBJ2-1; possibly TRBD2 for D (5 bases). Germline-derived CDR1 and CDR2 are SGDLS and YYNGEE. This CDR3 spans 14 amino acids. V was cut by 4 bases and J by 1 base, with 9 bases left in between. CDR3 protein: CASSLTSSYNEQFF. The CDR3 DNA sequence: TGTGCCAGCAGCCTAACTAGTTCCTACAATGAGCAGTTCTTC.

This clone was counted only a few times. This chain uses TRBV6-1 with TRBJ1-3; perhaps TRBD1 as D (5 bases). Germline CDR1 is MNHNS and CDR2 is SASEGT. The CDR3 is 16 amino acids. V was cut by 3 bases and J by 1 base, with 13 bases left in between. The CDR3 here is CASSDYWGGSGNTIYF. Here the CDR3 DNA reads TGTGCCAGCAGTGATTATTGGGGCGGTTCTGGAAACACCATATATTTT.

V gene TRBV6-2 or TRBV6-3 combines with J gene TRBJ1-4; D gene uncertain. The CDR3 spans 12 residues. Germline V CDR1 and CDR2: MNHEY, SVGEGT. The V end was cut by 3 bases, the J end by 8 bases, with 7 bases between. The CDR3 loop reads CASSYDGEKLFF. The CDR3 region has the DNA TGTGCCAGCAGTTATGACGGGGAAAAACTGTTTTTT.

V gene TRBV11-3 combines with J gene TRBJ2-2, with 10 positions matching TRBD2. This CDR3 comprises 16 residues. The V gene end was trimmed by 4 bases and the J gene end by 6 bases; junction bases not matched to a gene: 8. Germline CDR1 SGHNT, CDR2 YENEEA. For the CDR3, the DNA is TGTGCCAGCAGCTCCGGGGAAGCGGGAGGGCCCGGGGAGCTGTTTTTT. Protein sequence: CASSSGEAGGPGELFF.